The TCR beta chain under discussion was sequenced for a study of blood T cells in healthy people across ages (dated by TCRdb to the mid-2010s). Turning to the overall study: In model experiments, roughly one uniquely barcoded TCR beta cDNA molecule per two T cells was captured by template switching. For two donors (one aged 18 to 29 and one aged 80 or older), the study analyzed two additional independent replicas of 1 million unique cDNA reads from the same blood draw. The donors were divided into four age groups: young (average approximately 17 years), middle-aged (about 39), aged (about 60) and long-lived (roughly 82). To track age-related changes in TCR beta repertoire diversity, the study relied on deep sequencing normalized with unique cDNA molecular identifiers. Summary of the overall study and its limitations: The percentage of naive T cells measured by flow cytometry correlated strongly with observed TCR beta diversity. Conclusive comparison of naive and antigen-experienced compartments was prevented by the profiling of bulk unsorted PBMCs. Compared with the aged group, the long-lived group had more naive CD4+ T cells, fewer expanded clones and increased TCR diversity, a pattern suggesting age selection. Observed TCR beta diversity per million T cells fell roughly linearly with age, and a significant reduction was already apparent by age around 36. Because the CMV infection status of the donors was unknown, age-related changes in expanded clonotypes may potentially have been confounded. Estimates of total diversity from one million sequenced T cells were regarded as lower bounds and underestimates.

The donors were 40 or so Caucasian individuals from Russia, aged roughly 6 to 95 years, who were systemically healthy. Each donor gave ten milliliters of peripheral blood, collected into EDTA-treated Vacutainer tubes. Ficoll-Paque density-gradient centrifugation was used to isolate PBMCs, with at least 6 million obtained per sample. Trizol reagent was used to extract total RNA from the PBMCs, yielding at least 5.5 micrograms per sample. For every donor, an aliquot of PBMCs went through flow cytometry to measure the percentages of naive CD45RAhigh/CD27high T cells. Ten or more counts support this clonotype. It lacks a known antigen. No base-level quality is on record; no much larger clone is a single base apart. The germline V gene yields SGHRS for CDR1 and YFSETQ for CDR2. The CDR3 sequence holds 13 residues, the cysteine and phenylalanine included. Only the CDR3 region is kept as DNA, spanning 39 bases read in frame from base 1. The junction shows trimming of 4 bases on V and 2 bases on J, plus 9 bases between the germline ends.

Preparation of the library involved 5' RACE. TCRdb lists the instrument as Illumina HiSeq 2500. A second PCR of about 7 to 12 cycles was run with a J-beta primer mix and a sample-barcoded 5' primer. A template-switch 5' adaptor carrying 12 random nucleotides introduced a unique molecular identifier onto each TCR beta cDNA molecule. At least 2.5 million CDR3-containing paired-end reads were obtained from each sample. First-strand cDNA was synthesized from all RNA with the Mint cDNA synthesis kit, primed by a TRBC-specific oligonucleotide. All cDNA was treated with uracil-DNA glycosylase and then went through a first 18-cycle PCR with the universal primers M1SS and BC2_uni_R. The paper's data handling went like this. Each sample was normalized by randomly selecting 1 million high-quality reads, each carrying a distinct molecular identifier. Instead of being binned into consensus sequences, reads with shared molecular identifiers were discarded. MiTCR, set to a Q25 quality threshold and the strictest error-elimination algorithm, was used for CDR3 identification, clonotype clustering and error correction. A nonparametric unseen species model with Euler transformation was used to estimate lower-bound total TCR beta diversity. Using fastp trimming at Q25 and MiXCR clonotype assembly, TCRdb reanalyzed the public sequencing data and kept in-frame beta chains. Each entry is one CDR3 protein sequence, shown with its most common DNA and genes. These V and J calls derive from TCRdb rather than the authors' analysis. A total of approximately 780,000 distinct CDR3 sequences appear in this sample, around a quarter of them only once. Of the sample, around 3% is held by the ten largest clones.

These same data were also listed under a study on T cells of mothers and their children. The second paper further reports: Nine systemically healthy Caucasian individuals, comprising three mothers and their six children, were included as donors. cDNA synthesis consumed the entire amount of extracted RNA, loaded at roughly 1.5 ug RNA in each 15 ul reaction. Sample barcodes and 2-4 random nucleotides were added via the M1S primer in the second PCR. More than 8 million TCR beta CDR3 reads were obtained from each mother, and about 3 million reads were obtained from each child. Thymic selection similarly shapes TCR recombination output in related and unrelated pairs, with minor effect from inherited differences. Related mother-child pairs always showed normalized repertoire overlap that was slightly higher than in unrelated mother-child pairs, though the difference was never significant. Persistent microchimeric T cell clones were not detected, at a sensitivity of approximately 98 clones per million clonotypes. The study used deep NGS to compare TCR beta repertoires of mothers and children, seeking features distinguishing related mother-child pairs from unrelated individuals. Mothers averaged about 37 +/- 4 years of age and children averaged approximately 12 +/- 4 years. After adapter ligation was performed with NEBNext reagents, the libraries were sequenced on an Illumina HiSeq 2000 with 100+100 nt paired-end reads. To avoid cross-contamination, the mother libraries and the child libraries were prepared a month apart and sequenced in separate runs. For each donor, somewhere between roughly 450,000 and 2,000,000 distinct TCR beta clonotypes were identified. Naive TCR beta clonotypes were estimated from low-frequency clonotypes matched to each donor's FACS-determined naive share, without sorting.

The TCR was taken from a boy between 5 and 17 years old in good health. The chain is encoded by TRBV5-1 joined to TRBJ1-1; the D gene lacks a confident call. Specimen: blood. The sequenced DNA: TGCGCCAGCAGCGCGGGATCTAACACTGAAGCTTTCTTT. It translates to CASSAGSNTEAFF.